Sequencing of this T cell receptor beta chain was carried out in a study of control samples from healthy donors and cancer patients. The table came from immunoSEQ multiplex PCR; TCRdb's copy has only in-frame clones and leaves some out. This sample yields about 69,000 clones, of which 75% to 90% are seen a single time; 2.9% belongs to the top ten. Trimming pared 1 base from V and 7 bases from J, leaving 8 bases between. CDR1 is SEHNR, CDR2 FQNEAQ, per germline (reference sequence). This CDR3 has 14 residues. Sequencing was performed on PBMCs. The receptor comes from a woman aged 45-59 years with lung cancer. J is TRBJ1-6 and V is TRBV7-9; D remains ambiguous. In nucleotides, the CDR3 is TGTGCCAGCAGCTTAGACGCTCAAAATTCACCCCTCCACTTT. It codes for CASSLDAQNSPLHF.